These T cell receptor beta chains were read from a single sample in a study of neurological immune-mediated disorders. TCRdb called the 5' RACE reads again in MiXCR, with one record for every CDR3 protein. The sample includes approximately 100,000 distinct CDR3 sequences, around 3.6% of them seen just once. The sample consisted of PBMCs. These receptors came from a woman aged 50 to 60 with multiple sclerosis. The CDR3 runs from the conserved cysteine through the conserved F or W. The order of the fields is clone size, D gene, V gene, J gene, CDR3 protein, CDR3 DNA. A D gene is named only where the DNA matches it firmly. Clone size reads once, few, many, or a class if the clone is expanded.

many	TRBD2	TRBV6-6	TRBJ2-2	CASSYSNRLAVNTGELFF	TGTGCCAGCAGTTACTCCAACAGACTAGCGGTGAACACCGGGGAGCTGTTTTTT
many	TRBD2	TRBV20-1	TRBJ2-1	CSAKRALAAHYNEQFF	TGCAGTGCTAAACGCGCTCTAGCGGCGCACTACAATGAGCAGTTCTTC
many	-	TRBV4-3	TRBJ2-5	CASSPRLDLTQETQYF	TGCGCCAGCAGCCCGCGACTAGATTTAACCCAAGAGACCCAGTACTTC
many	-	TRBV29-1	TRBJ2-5	CSVEDPPETQYF	TGCAGCGTTGAAGATCCTCCAGAGACCCAGTACTTC
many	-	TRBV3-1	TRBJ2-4	CASSQAEGTLAKNIQYF	TGTGCCAGCAGCCAAGCCGAAGGAACTCTAGCCAAAAACATTCAGTACTTC
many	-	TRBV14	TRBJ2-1	CASSQGRWNEQFF	TGTGCCAGCAGCCAAGGGAGATGGAATGAGCAGTTCTTC
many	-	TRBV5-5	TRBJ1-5	CASTREGTSNQPQHF	TGTGCCAGCACCAGGGAAGGGACTAGCAATCAGCCCCAGCATTTT
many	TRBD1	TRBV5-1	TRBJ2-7	CASSFSGQPYEQYF	TGCGCCAGCAGCTTTTCGGGACAGCCATACGAGCAGTACTTC
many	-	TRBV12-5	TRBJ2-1	CASGLRGKPYNEQFF	TGTGCTAGTGGTTTGAGGGGGAAGCCCTACAATGAGCAGTTCTTC
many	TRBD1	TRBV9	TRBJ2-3	CASSTSPGQRTDTQYF	TGTGCCAGCAGCACATCACCGGGACAGCGCACAGATACGCAGTATTTT
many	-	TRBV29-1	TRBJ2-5	CSVGGASAETQYF	TGCAGCGTTGGGGGGGCTAGCGCTGAGACCCAGTACTTC
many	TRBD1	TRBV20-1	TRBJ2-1	CSARGTAGFPEQFF	TGCAGTGCCAGAGGGACAGCTGGTTTTCCTGAGCAGTTCTTC
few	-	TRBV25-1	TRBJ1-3	CASSEFPSGNTIYF	TGTGCCAGCAGTGAATTCCCCTCGGGAAACACCATATATTTT
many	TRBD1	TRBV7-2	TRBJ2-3	CASSLASIRGLVTDTQYF	TGTGCCAGCAGCTTAGCTTCGATCAGGGGGCTAGTCACAGATACGCAGTATTTT
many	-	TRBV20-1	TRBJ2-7	CSARDPRSSYEQYF	TGCAGTGCTAGAGATCCGAGGAGCTCCTACGAGCAGTACTTC
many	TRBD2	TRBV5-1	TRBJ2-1	CASSFSGGAYNEQFF	TGCGCCAGCAGCTTTAGCGGGGGGGCCTACAATGAGCAGTTCTTC
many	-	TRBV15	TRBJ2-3	CATSRGGSSTDTQYF	TGTGCCACCAGCAGAGGGGGGAGCAGCACAGATACGCAGTATTTT
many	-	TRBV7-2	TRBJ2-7	CASQGFSSYEQYF	TGTGCCAGCCAGGGGTTCTCCTCTTACGAGCAGTACTTC
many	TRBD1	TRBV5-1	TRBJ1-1	CASSLEVGGYTEAFF	TGCGCCAGCAGCTTGGAGGTAGGGGGCTACACTGAAGCTTTCTTT
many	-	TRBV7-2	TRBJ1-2	CASSIGHYGYTF	TGTGCCAGCAGCATAGGCCACTATGGCTACACCTTC
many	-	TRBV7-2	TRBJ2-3	CASSFSAGGYTDTQYF	TGTGCCAGCAGCTTTTCTGCAGGGGGGTACACAGATACGCAGTATTTT
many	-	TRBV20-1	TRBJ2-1	CSATLGGSSYNEQFF	TGCAGTGCGACCCTTGGGGGGAGCTCCTACAATGAGCAGTTCTTC
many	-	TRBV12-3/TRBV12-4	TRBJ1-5	CASSFGTGRDINQPQHF	TGTGCCAGCAGTTTTGGGACGGGGAGGGATATCAATCAGCCCCAGCATTTT
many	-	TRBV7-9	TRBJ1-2	CASSLAGTHGGYTF	TGTGCCAGCAGCTTGGCCGGGACCCACGGGGGCTACACCTTC
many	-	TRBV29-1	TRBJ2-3	CSVETLALFSNTQYF	TGCAGCGTTGAGACTTTGGCCCTTTTTTCGAATACGCAGTATTTT